Listed here is a single T cell receptor (beta chain). Its antigen is as yet unknown. This record comes from a study of cytomegalovirus exposure and HLA in healthy donors. Across the study: Earlier sequencing of some 180 million T cells yielded 90 million to 140 million unique TCR beta sequences. Study findings and constraints: TCR beta V segments were, for the most part, productive about 87% or about 30% of the time in an earlier analysis. In a later analysis, productive TCRs from donors in an Asian-associated ancestry cluster reportedly carried fewer N-insertions than the cohort mean.

The study ran its PCR with 60 Vbeta and 13 Jbeta primers. Measured with immunoSEQ multiplex PCR; TCRdb has only the in-frame clones, and not every one. The data hold fewer than 250,000 clones, with around 67% observed a single time. This CDR3 region has 13 residues. The germline V gene encodes CDR1 SEHNR and CDR2 FQNEAQ (reference sequence). Between the trimmed V and J ends, which lost 3 bases and 3 bases, there was a span of 6 bases. The J gene is TRBJ2-1, the V gene TRBV7-9, with D possibly being TRBD2 (6 bases). The clonotype was recovered from a woman aged 25-40 years in good health and CMV-seropositive. Sequenced: PBMCs. For the CDR3, the DNA is TGTGCCAGCAGCTTGACTAGCTACAATGAGCAGTTCTTC. Encoded protein: CASSLTSYNEQFF. Looking up the rest from reference TRBV7-9 and TRBJ2-1 gives the full variable domain: DTGVSQNPRHKITKRGQNVTFRCDPISEHNRLYWYRQTLGQGPEFLTYFQNEAQLEKSRLLSDRFSAERPKGSFSTLEIQRTEQGDSAMYLCASSLTSYNEQFFGPGTRLTVL.